A single sample is the source of the 31 T cell receptor beta chains below, sequenced in a study of beta chain features in type 1 diabetes. All of the isolated RNA was reverse transcribed, so expressed TCRB transcripts were sequenced. Clones were read by immunoSEQ multiplex PCR, and TCRdb kept only the in-frame ones, dropping some. Here the sample spans 70,000 to 95,000 clones, roughly 30% being singletons. The sample taken for sequencing was stem cell memory CD4+ T cells from blood. All receptors derive from a young woman in good health.

In its sample, this clone was seen many times. The chain links TRBV27 to TRBJ2-7; D might be TRBD2 (6 bases). Germline V gene sequence: CDR1 MNHEY, CDR2 SMNVEV (reference sequence). This CDR3 has 13 amino acids. V lost 6 bases, J lost 2 bases, and 11 bases lay in between. Here the CDR3 reads CASREGSAYEQYF. The CDR3 coding sequence is TGTGCCAGCAGGGAGGGGTCGGCCTACGAGCAGTACTTC.

The V gene is TRBV2, the J gene TRBJ2-2, with TRBD1 identical over 8 bases. The germline V gene has CDR1 SNHLY and CDR2 FYNNEI. V gave up 4 bases and J gave up 7 bases; unmatched junction bases: 5. This CDR3 is built from 14 residues. CDR3 amino acids: CASSVDRASGELFF. The CDR3 bases are TGTGCCAGCAGTGTGGACAGGGCAAGCGGGGAGCTGTTTTTT.

V usage is TRBV18 and J usage is TRBJ1-2; TRBD1 matches at 7 bases. The CDR3 consists of 13 residues. Germline V CDR1 and CDR2: KGHSH, LQKENI. J lost 8 bases, V lost 2 bases, and 5 bases had no gene match. CDR3 sequence: CASSPGGGQGYTF. DNA for the CDR3: TGTGCCAGCTCACCAGGAGGGGGCCAAGGCTACACCTTC.

The table lists this clone with a few counts. This chain joins TRBV6-5 and TRBJ1-1, with 11 bases matching TRBD1. Germline values: CDR1 MNHEY, CDR2 SVGAGI. The length of the CDR3 is 16 residues. The V gene end was trimmed by 2 bases and the J gene end by 5 bases; junction bases not matched to a gene: 7. In DNA, the CDR3 is TGTGCCAGCAGTTACGGGACAGGGGGATGGAAAACTGAAGCTTTCTTT. Translation gives CASSYGTGGWKTEAFF.

In this sample, this clone turned up a few times. The V and J genes are TRBV7-3 and TRBJ2-5; D may be TRBD1 (6 bases). The CDR3 has 13 amino acids. In germline, CDR1 is SGHTA, CDR2 FQGTGA. The ends were cut back, 5 bases at V and 5 bases at J, with 12 bases in the middle. The DNA for the CDR3 is TGTGCCAGCAGCCCCGGACAGTCGGAGACCCAGTACTTC. It translates to CASSPGQSETQYF.

This clone was seen only a few times. This chain joins TRBV30 and TRBJ1-1; 10 bases match TRBD1. The CDR3 is 15 residues long. Unmatched junction bases numbered 10, after V lost 5 bases and J lost 4 bases. Germline V gives CDR1 GTSNPN, CDR2 SVGIG (reference sequence). CDR3 amino acids: CAWGDPDRGGTEAFF. The CDR3 DNA reads TGTGCCTGGGGCGACCCGGACAGGGGGGGCACTGAAGCTTTCTTT.

This clone was detected a few times. The chain has TRBV28 and TRBJ2-5; no reliable D call. This CDR3 region has 11 residues. Germline CDR1 reads MDHEN; CDR2 reads SYDVKM. Deletions cut 7 bases from V and 3 bases from J, with 6 bases between. The CDR3 spells CASTTEETQYF. CDR3 bases: TGTGCCAGCACAACGGAAGAGACCCAGTACTTC.

The rearrangement joins TRBV9 to TRBJ2-2; 9 bases map to TRBD2. The CDR3 is 15 residues long. Germline V gene lookup returns CDR1 SGDLS and CDR2 YYNGEE. V gave up 2 bases and J gave up 7 bases; unmatched junction bases: 6. The CDR3 coding sequence is TGTGCCAGCAGCGTGAAGCTAGCGGGACGCGGGGAGCTGTTTTTT. Its protein product is CASSVKLAGRGELFF.

This chain uses TRBV5-1 with TRBJ2-7; TRBD1 matches 10 bases. V shed 0 bases and J 0 bases; nucleotides not matched to a gene: 0. The germline CDR1 and CDR2 sequences are SGHRS and YFSETQ. The CDR3 has 15 amino acids. The CDR3 reads CASSLGTGGSYEQYF. In DNA form, the CDR3 reads TGCGCCAGCAGCTTGGGGACAGGGGGCTCCTACGAGCAGTACTTC.

This clone was counted a few times. The rearrangement joins TRBV30 to TRBJ2-7, with 9 bases matching TRBD1. Trimming at V came to 6 bases and at J to 12 bases, leaving 6 bases not matched to a gene. Germline CDR1 is GTSNPN and CDR2 is SVGIG (reference sequence). This CDR3 has 10 residues. The CDR3 loop reads CACAGTGLYF. CDR3 in DNA: TGTGCCTGCGCCGGGACAGGGTTGTACTTC.

This clone was detected only a few times. Germline and junction disagree at one end, which may indicate a read error. This chain links TRBV6-1 with TRBJ2-7, with D possibly matching TRBD1 (5 bases). This CDR3 is 17 amino acids long. Looked up from germline, CDR1 is MNHNS and CDR2 is SASEGT. As DNA, the CDR3 is TGTGCCATCAGTGGCCCCTCGACAGACCTCCAATCCTACGAGCAGTACTTC. Protein sequence: CAISGPSTDLQSYEQYF.

Only a few counts were recorded for this clone. The V and J genes are TRBV6-5 and TRBJ1-1; D gene unclear. V lost 6 bases and J lost 1, with 12 bases in between. CDR3 size: 14 residues. Germline lookup yields CDR1 MNHEY and CDR2 SVGAGI. The CDR3, as DNA: TGTGCCAGCAGGCCCCCCGGGTGGAACACTGAAGCTTTCTTT. It is translated as CASRPPGWNTEAFF.

V gene TRBV7-8 combines with J gene TRBJ2-3; D perhaps matches TRBD2 (6 bases). Trimming shortened V by 10 bases and J by 4 bases, and 18 bases separated the two germline ends. CDR3 length: 14 amino acids. Germline CDR1 is SGHVS and CDR2 is FQNEAQ. The CDR3 here is CATKVGGAADTQYF. In DNA, the CDR3 is TGTGCCACCAAGGTTGGAGGGGCGGCAGATACGCAGTATTTT.

This chain connects TRBV9 to TRBJ2-1; a possible D gene is TRBD2 (5 bases). This CDR3 region has 15 residues. CDR1 and CDR2 (germline): SGDLS, YYNGEE. Trimming removed 0 bases at V and 0 bases at J, with 7 bases between. The CDR3 sequence is CASSVGSGSYNEQFF. For the CDR3, the DNA is TGTGCCAGCAGCGTAGGGAGCGGCTCCTACAATGAGCAGTTCTTC.

This clone turned up a few times. J is TRBJ2-1 and V is TRBV13; tentatively, D is TRBD1 (5 bases). Germline CDR1 PRHDT, CDR2 FYEKMQ (reference sequence). V lost 5 bases to trimming and J lost 10 bases, with 15 bases between them. This CDR3 spans 13 amino acids. The CDR3 loop reads CASSLNTGSEQFF. As DNA, the CDR3 is TGTGCCAGCAGCCTAAACACAGGATCCGAGCAGTTCTTC.

In DNA form, the CDR3 reads TGTGCCAGCTCACCACGTGGAGGCGGCTACACCTTC. Translating gives CASSPRGGGYTF. This rearrangement joins TRBV18 to TRBJ1-2; D is undetermined. Germline V gives CDR1 KGHSH, CDR2 LQKENI. V gave up 1 base and J gave up 8 bases, with 8 bases separating them. The length of the CDR3 is 12 residues.

The chain couples TRBV5-4 to TRBJ2-2, with D maybe TRBD2 (5 bases). CDR1 is SGHNT and CDR2 is YYREEE in the germline V gene (reference sequence). The CDR3 covers 14 residues. The V end lost 4 bases, the J end lost 3 bases, and 10 bases lay between the germline ends. The CDR3, as DNA: TGTGCCAGCAGCGCCCCGCGGGACACCGGGGAGCTGTTTTTT. Its translation: CASSAPRDTGELFF.

The V gene is TRBV7-3, the J gene TRBJ2-3; TRBD2 matches at 8 bases. V shed 1 base and J 4 bases; nucleotides not matched to a gene: 10. This CDR3 is 17 amino acids long. Germline V gene sequence: CDR1 SGHTA, CDR2 FQGTGA. DNA for the CDR3: TGTGCCAGCAGCTTAAGGAGGGCGGGGGGTAGCCCAGATACGCAGTATTTT. It translates to CASSLRRAGGSPDTQYF.

A few counts support this clone. The J gene is TRBJ1-5, the V gene TRBV19; 8 nucleotides line up with TRBD1. Germline lookup yields CDR1 LNHDA and CDR2 SQIVND (reference sequence). J gave up 4 bases and V 5 bases, and 4 bases lay outside the gene matches. CDR3 length: 14 amino acids. CDR3 nucleotide sequence: TGTGCCAGTAGTCCCGACAGGGGAAATCAGCCCCAGCATTTT. The encoded protein is CASSPDRGNQPQHF.

The chain recombines TRBV7-8 with TRBJ2-5; D call uncertain. The V end was cut by 4 bases, the J end by 2 bases, with 2 bases between. The CDR3 runs 11 residues. The germline CDR1 and CDR2 sequences are SGHVS and FQNEAQ. The CDR3: CASSSQETQYF. DNA for the CDR3: TGTGCCAGCAGCTCGCAAGAGACCCAGTACTTC. The complete variable domain, with remaining parts taken from reference TRBV7-8 and TRBJ2-5, reads GAGVSQSPRYKVAKRGQDVALRCDPISGHVSLFWYQQALGQGPEFLTYFQNEAQLDKSGLPSDRFFAERPEGSVSTLKIQRTQQEDSAVYLCASSSQETQYFGPGTRLLVL.

This chain joins TRBV5-4 and TRBJ2-7, with 9 bases matching TRBD2. The junction had 10 bases not matched to a gene; V was cut back by 0 bases and J by 6 bases. Germline CDR1 reads SGHNT; CDR2 reads YYREEE (reference sequence). This CDR3 spans 16 amino acids. Here the CDR3 reads CASSLGSAGGPREQYF. DNA for the CDR3: TGTGCCAGCAGCTTGGGGTCTGCGGGAGGGCCACGCGAGCAGTACTTC.

This clone was detected only a few times. The chain recombines TRBV7-3 with TRBJ2-2; possible D gene TRBD1, 6 bases. The CDR3 covers 17 residues. Trimming cost V 2 bases and J 0 bases, with 13 bases left between them. The germline V gene encodes CDR1 SGHTA and CDR2 FQGTGA. The CDR3 nucleotides read TGTGCCAGCAGCTTAGGGGACACATCAACGAACACCGGGGAGCTGTTTTTT. Its translation is CASSLGDTSTNTGELFF.

This clone was counted a few times. This chain uses TRBV9 with TRBJ2-5; D might be TRBD1 (5 bases). Germline values: CDR1 SGDLS, CDR2 YYNGEE. V lost 1 base and J lost 1, with 11 bases in between. This CDR3 has 15 amino acids. The CDR3 region has the DNA TGTGCCAGCAGCGTATCGATCGACAGCCAAGAGACCCAGTACTTC. It yields the protein CASSVSIDSQETQYF.

This clone was seen only a few times. This chain uses TRBV11-2 with TRBJ1-1, with a possible D match to TRBD1 (5 bases). This CDR3 spans 12 amino acids. The V gene lost 3 bases and the J gene lost 4 bases, with 6 bases spanning the gap. Germline-derived CDR1 and CDR2 are SGHAT and FQNNGV. The CDR3 nucleotides read TGTGCCAGCAGCTTGCAGGGCACTGAAGCTTTCTTT. Amino acid sequence: CASSLQGTEAFF. Full variable domain (remainder filled in from reference TRBV11-2 and TRBJ1-1): EAGVAQSPRYKIIEKRQSVAFWCNPISGHATLYWYQQILGQGPKLLIQFQNNGVVDDSQLPKDRFSAERLKGVDSTLKIQPAKLEDSAVYLCASSLQGTEAFFGQGTRLTVV.

This chain uses TRBV4-2 with TRBJ2-2; D perhaps matches TRBD2 (7 bases). This CDR3 comprises 15 residues. Germline CDR1 reads LGHNA; CDR2 reads YNFKEQ. V lost 2 bases, J lost 4 bases, and 11 bases lay in between. The CDR3 spells CASSQREGGTGELFF. In DNA, the CDR3 is TGTGCCAGCAGCCAAAGGGAGGGGGGCACCGGGGAGCTGTTTTTT.

In this sample, this clone turned up a few times. The V call is TRBV6-5, the J call TRBJ2-3; 9 bases map to TRBD2. Germline-derived CDR1 and CDR2 are MNHEY and SVGAGI. V gave up 5 bases and J gave up 5 bases; unmatched junction bases: 5. The CDR3 runs 14 residues. CDR3 sequence (DNA): TGTGCCAGCAGTCTTAGCGGGAGTGGAGATACGCAGTATTTT. This encodes CASSLSGSGDTQYF.

In its sample, this clone was seen a few times. V is TRBV6-6 and J is TRBJ2-2, with D possibly matching TRBD2 (6 bases). CDR1 MNHNY and CDR2 SVGAGI come from the germline V gene (reference sequence). The CDR3 has 13 residues. The germline V and J ends were trimmed by 5 bases and 6 bases, with 10 bases remaining between them. CDR3: CASSTSSAGELFF. The CDR3 bases are TGTGCCAGCAGTACCTCTAGCGCCGGGGAGCTGTTTTTT.

This clone was observed a few times. V gene TRBV7-3 combines with J gene TRBJ2-7, with 9 positions matching TRBD1. The CDR3 totals 16 residues. CDR1 is SGHTA and CDR2 is FQGTGA in the germline V gene. The V and J ends lost 10 bases and 1 base, in that order; junction bases with no gene match: 14. CDR3 amino acids: CATNLRWTGDSYEQYF. Written as DNA, the CDR3 is TGTGCCACCAACCTGAGGTGGACAGGGGATTCCTACGAGCAGTACTTC.

The table lists this clone with a few counts. The V gene is TRBV2, the J gene TRBJ1-5, with 8 positions matching TRBD1. In germline, CDR1 is SNHLY, CDR2 FYNNEI. CDR3 length: 13 residues. The V and J ends lost 4 bases and 6 bases, in that order; junction bases with no gene match: 2. The DNA for the CDR3 is TGTGCCAGCAGTGGGACAGGGTTTCAGCCCCAGCATTTT. Its protein is CASSGTGFQPQHF.

The table lists this clone with a few counts. The chain combines TRBV7-9 with TRBJ1-2; 10 positions match TRBD1. Germline CDR1 is SEHNR and CDR2 is FQNEAQ (reference sequence). The CDR3 runs 15 residues. Trimming cost V 5 bases and J 10 bases; bases outside gene matches: 13. This CDR3 is CASSTDRGAAFDYTF. In DNA, the CDR3 is TGTGCCAGCAGCACGGACAGGGGGGCGGCGTTCGACTACACCTTC.

The V and J genes are TRBV7-2 and TRBJ2-1; D is uncertain. Between the trimmed V and J ends, which lost 4 bases and 5 bases, there was a span of 12 bases. Germline-derived CDR1 and CDR2 are SGHTA and FQGNSA. This CDR3 is 14 amino acids long. The CDR3 region has the DNA TGTGCCAGCAGCTCTTGGGCCCCCAACAATGAGCAGTTCTTC. This sequence encodes CASSSWAPNNEQFF.